One TCR beta chain is described in this entry. MiXCR, run by TCRdb on the 5' RACE reads, gives a single entry per CDR3 protein. The sample yields around 310,000 distinct CDR3 sequences, more than 20% seen once. The entry originates in a study of T-cell memory formation after mild COVID-19. Study in general: TCR clusters were mostly confined to one donor each.

The sequencing input was PBMCs or a T cell subset sorted from them (not recorded which). The sequence was obtained from a man younger than 35 who had mild COVID-19 (a few samples of this study predate the infection). Cell type and time point are not known.

CDR3 in amino acids: CASSFDPLGTEAFF. The CDR3 DNA follows: TGTGCCAGCAGCTTTGATCCCCTGGGCACTGAAGCTTTCTTT. This rearrangement joins TRBV7-3 to TRBJ1-1, with D unclear. Germline V lookup: CDR1 SGHTA, CDR2 FQGTGA. V was cut by 3 bases and J by 4 bases, with 12 bases left in between. The CDR3 is 14 amino acids. Variable domain in full (rest from reference TRBV7-3 and TRBJ1-1): GAGVSQTPSNKVTEKGKYVELRCDPISGHTALYWYRQSLGQGPEFLIYFQGTGAADDSGLPNDRFFAVRPEGSVSTLKIQRTERGDSAVYLCASSFDPLGTEAFFGQGTRLTVV.